Shown below are 5 T cell receptor beta chains from a single sample sequenced in a study of T-cell memory formation after mild COVID-19. TCRdb reprocessed the 5' RACE reads with MiXCR, giving one entry per CDR3 protein. Among fewer than 50,000 distinct CDR3 sequences, roughly 7.2% were seen once, and the ten largest hold 1.4%. Sequencing input: PBMCs or a T cell subset sorted from them (not recorded which). The receptor set was obtained from a man between 18 and 35 years old who had mild COVID-19 (a few samples of this study predate the infection). Cell type and time point are not known.

This clonotype was counted a few times. The CDR3 loop reads CASSPDGKRYGYTF. Here the CDR3 DNA reads TGCGCCAGCAGCCCGGACGGCAAGCGTTATGGCTACACCTTC. The chain recombines TRBV4-3 with TRBJ1-2; D is ambiguous. The germline gives CDR1 LGHNA, CDR2 YSLEER. The CDR3 consists of 14 residues. V was shortened by 4 bases and J by 5 bases, with 14 bases between the two germline ends.

This clonotype has only a few counts. The rearrangement uses TRBV5-1 and TRBJ1-1; no reliable D call. Germline assignment: CDR1 SGHRS and CDR2 YFSETQ. V was clipped by 5 bases and J by 1 base, with 9 bases between them. The CDR3 runs to 13 residues. Written as DNA, the CDR3 is TGCGCCAGCAGGCCAGATCCGAACACTGAAGCTTTCTTT. The encoded protein is CASRPDPNTEAFF.

The chain uses TRBV7-2 and TRBJ2-5; D ambiguous. CDR3 size: 15 residues. Trimming took off 2 bases at V and 2 bases at J, with 12 bases between the two ends. The V gene's germline CDR1 is SGHTA and CDR2 FQGNSA. The CDR3 DNA follows: TGTGCCAGCAGCTTATTCGGTAATACTCAAGAGACCCAGTACTTC. Translating gives CASSLFGNTQETQYF.

This clonotype was seen repeatedly, ten times or more. CDR3: CASSLEGRGRSSYNEQFF. The CDR3 DNA is TGTGCCAGCAGCTTAGAGGGGCGGGGACGAAGCTCCTACAATGAGCAGTTCTTC. This rearrangement joins TRBV7-3 to TRBJ2-1; D may be TRBD2 (6 bases). The V gene's germline CDR1 is SGHTA and CDR2 FQGTGA. The V gene lost 2 bases and the J gene lost 0 bases, with 17 bases spanning the gap. The CDR3 is 18 amino acids.

The gene calls are TRBV7-3 and TRBJ2-7; perhaps TRBD2 as D (6 bases). The CDR3 is 16 residues long. CDR1 is SGHTA and CDR2 is FQGTGA in the germline V gene. V lost 5 bases, J lost 4 bases, and 21 bases lay in between. The CDR3 region is CASSEAGTAGGYEQYF. CDR3 nucleotides: TGTGCCAGCAGCGAAGCCGGGACCGCCGGAGGGTACGAGCAGTACTTC.